The rows below give T cell receptor beta chains drawn from one sample of a study of T-cell memory formation after mild COVID-19. TCRdb redid the calling of the 5' RACE reads with MiXCR, one entry per CDR3 protein. The table includes some 130,000 distinct CDR3 sequences, 5% to 6.5% detected once. The sequencing sample was made of PBMCs or a T cell subset sorted from them (not recorded which). These receptors all come from an adult woman who had mild COVID-19 (a few samples of this study predate the infection). Cell type and time point are not known. The CDR3 runs from the conserved cysteine through the conserved F or W. D genes are given only for firm matches. Clone size appears in some rows only: once, few, many, or a class for an expanded clone.

TGCGCCAGCAGCCAAGATCCCAGGGTAGCGGGAGCGCGCGAGCAGTACTTC	CASSQDPRVAGAREQYF	few	TRBV4-3	TRBD2	TRBJ2-7
TGTGCCAGCAGCGGACGGACAATCCGATCGGGCAATGAGCAGTTCTTC	CASSGRTIRSGNEQFF	-	TRBV7-8	-	TRBJ2-1
TGTGCCAGCCGGTACGCGGGAGGCCACGAGCAGTACTTC	CASRYAGGHEQYF	few	TRBV12-3/TRBV12-4	TRBD2	TRBJ2-7
TGTGCCAGCAGCCAAGATAGGGCATCTGAAGCTTTCTTT	CASSQDRASEAFF	few	TRBV3-1	-	TRBJ1-1
TGTGCCAGCAGTGAAGTCCCGACTAGCGGGACGAACACCGGGGAGCTGTTTTTT	CASSEVPTSGTNTGELFF	few	TRBV6-1	TRBD2	TRBJ2-2
TGTGCCAGCAGGAACCAACAGGGATTCGGCACTGAAGCTTTCTTT	CASRNQQGFGTEAFF	many	TRBV2	-	TRBJ1-1
TGTGCCAGCAGCTTAGGCTTTCGGGAGGAAGATACGCAGTATTTT	CASSLGFREEDTQYF	-	TRBV13	TRBD2	TRBJ2-3
TGTGCTAGTGGTTTGGTTGGTCTAGCGCACACAGATACGCAGTATTTT	CASGLVGLAHTDTQYF	few	TRBV12-5	-	TRBJ2-3
TGTGCCAGCAGCCGGGGGGGTCTCGACGAGCAGTTCTTC	CASSRGGLDEQFF	-	TRBV11-2	TRBD2	TRBJ2-1
TGTGCCAGCTCACCCGAGACGGACTATGGCTACACCTTC	CASSPETDYGYTF	few	TRBV18	-	TRBJ1-2
TGTGCCAGCAGCGCCCGGGAGCGGGGTAACTATGGCTACACCTTC	CASSARERGNYGYTF	-	TRBV7-2	-	TRBJ1-2
TGTGCCACCAGTGGCGGCCGGGGCGAAAACTATGGCTACACCTTC	CATSGGRGENYGYTF	few	TRBV24-1	-	TRBJ1-2
TGTGCCAGCGCCGGGACACGGAACAATGAGCAGTTCTTC	CASAGTRNNEQFF	few	TRBV12-3/TRBV12-4	-	TRBJ2-1
TGCAGCGTTGACAGGGGGCGTTGGAACACTGAAGCTTTCTTT	CSVDRGRWNTEAFF	-	TRBV29-1	TRBD1	TRBJ1-1
TGCGCCAGCAGCTTGGACTTCGGAAATACCTACGAGCAGTACTTC	CASSLDFGNTYEQYF	medium-sized	TRBV5-1	-	TRBJ2-7
TGTGCCAGCAGCTTAATTCCGACCACTAGCGGCGGAGCCACAGATACGCAGTATTTT	CASSLIPTTSGGATDTQYF	many	TRBV7-2	TRBD2	TRBJ2-3
TGCAGCGCGACAGGGGATCCGGACACCATATATTTT	CSATGDPDTIYF	many	TRBV29-1	TRBD1	TRBJ1-3
TGTGCCAGCAGCTACCGGGACGACACAGATACGCAGTATTTT	CASSYRDDTDTQYF	-	TRBV11-2	-	TRBJ2-3
TGTGCCAGCAGCTCCAGATGGGGGACTGAAGCTTTCTTT	CASSSRWGTEAFF	-	TRBV11-2	-	TRBJ1-1
TGCGCCAGCAGCTTGGGGGGGATCCAAGAGACCCAGTACTTC	CASSLGGIQETQYF	many	TRBV5-1	-	TRBJ2-5
TGTGCCTGGAAGGGTTCTGGAAACACCATATATTTT	CAWKGSGNTIYF	few	TRBV30	-	TRBJ1-3
TGTGCCAGCAGTGTGCCTCGGGACAGGGGACGGGATAGTCAGCCCCAGCATTTT	CASSVPRDRGRDSQPQHF	-	TRBV2	TRBD1	TRBJ1-5
TGCGCCAGCAGCTTGGCCGACAGAAACTCACCCCTCCACTTT	CASSLADRNSPLHF	-	TRBV5-1	-	TRBJ1-6
TGTGCCAGCAGTGATCCGGGACACCTGAACACTGAAGCTTTCTTT	CASSDPGHLNTEAFF	-	TRBV12-3/TRBV12-4	-	TRBJ1-1
TGTGCCAGCAGTTTGGCAGGGGCAAGGTATGAGCAGTTCTTC	CASSLAGARYEQFF	few	TRBV12-3/TRBV12-4	-	TRBJ2-1
TGTGCCAGCAGCCAAGAGGGGTATGAGGACACTGAAGCTTTCTTT	CASSQEGYEDTEAFF	few	TRBV3-1	-	TRBJ1-1
TGTGCCAGCAGTTTAAGACAGGACCCCGGCTACAATGAGCAGTTCTTC	CASSLRQDPGYNEQFF	many	TRBV27	-	TRBJ2-1
TGCGCCAGCAGCCAGGACAGCTATAGCAATCAGCCCCAGCATTTT	CASSQDSYSNQPQHF	many	TRBV4-3	-	TRBJ1-5
TGCGCCAGCAGCTGGGCAGGGGGCGGCTCCTACAATGAGCAGTTCTTC	CASSWAGGGSYNEQFF	few	TRBV5-1	TRBD1	TRBJ2-1
TGTGCCATCAGTGACCCAGGGACAGGGTTGAACACTGAAGCTTTCTTT	CAISDPGTGLNTEAFF	-	TRBV10-3	TRBD1	TRBJ1-1
TGTGCCAGCAGTTACTCTGGGGCCAACGTCCTGACTTTC	CASSYSGANVLTF	many	TRBV6-5	-	TRBJ2-6
TGTGCCTGGAGTGCCGGTCAATTAGTCAAAAACATTCAGTACTTC	CAWSAGQLVKNIQYF	-	TRBV30	-	TRBJ2-4
TGTGCCAGCAGTCCAATGCGGGACGGTGAAGCTTTCTTT	CASSPMRDGEAFF	many	TRBV7-2	-	TRBJ1-1
TGTGCCAGCAGAGGCGGGAGCTCCTACAATGAGCAGTTCTTC	CASRGGSSYNEQFF	-	TRBV2	TRBD2	TRBJ2-1
TGCGCCAGCAGCTTGAATCTGGGCGGCTACACCTTC	CASSLNLGGYTF	-	TRBV5-1	-	TRBJ1-2
TGTGCCAGCAAGGGCGGGGGCCCCTACAATGAGCAGTTCTTC	CASKGGGPYNEQFF	many	TRBV11-1	-	TRBJ2-1
TGTGCCACCAGTGATTTGAAGTTTGCAGGGGTAGATACGCAGTATTTT	CATSDLKFAGVDTQYF	many	TRBV24-1	-	TRBJ2-3
TGCAGTGCTATACCGGGACGAGGCTCCGAGCAGTACTTC	CSAIPGRGSEQYF	-	TRBV20-1	-	TRBJ2-7
TGTGCCATCAGTGCCGGGACCAATAGAGGTTCACCCCTCCACTTT	CAISAGTNRGSPLHF	many	TRBV10-3	-	TRBJ1-6
TGCGCCAGCAGCCAGGGAGGGAGCAATCAGCCCCAGCATTTT	CASSQGGSNQPQHF	many	TRBV5-1	-	TRBJ1-5
TGCGCCAGCAGCTGGGGGGGCCGGACAGATACGCAGTATTTT	CASSWGGRTDTQYF	many	TRBV5-1	-	TRBJ2-3
TGCGCCAGCAGCCAAGTCCCCAGGGGTCAGAGGGAGGCTTTCTTT	CASSQVPRGQREAFF	-	TRBV4-1	-	TRBJ1-1
TGTGCCAGCAGTCCTGGGGACAGGGCAAATGAAAAACTGTTTTTT	CASSPGDRANEKLFF	many	TRBV12-3/TRBV12-4	TRBD1	TRBJ1-4
TGTGCCAGCAGCCCGACAGGCGGGAGGACTGAAGCTTTCTTT	CASSPTGGRTEAFF	few	TRBV4-2	-	TRBJ1-1
TGCAGTGCTAGAGATCCCGGAGGGCAGAGGCAGTACTTC	CSARDPGGQRQYF	many	TRBV20-1	-	TRBJ2-7
TGTGCCAGCAGCCGCCAGGGGGGTAATTCACCCCTCCACTTT	CASSRQGGNSPLHF	many	TRBV6-5	TRBD1	TRBJ1-6
TGTGCCACCGCAGCAGGAGGAGCGTATGAGCAGTTCTTC	CATAAGGAYEQFF	-	TRBV24-1	-	TRBJ2-1
TGTGCCAGCAGTGAGATCGGGTACGAGCAGTACTTC	CASSEIGYEQYF	many	TRBV12-3/TRBV12-4	-	TRBJ2-7
TGCGCCAGCAGCCAAGATGCGGGCTTATACTATGGCTACACCTTC	CASSQDAGLYYGYTF	-	TRBV4-1	-	TRBJ1-2